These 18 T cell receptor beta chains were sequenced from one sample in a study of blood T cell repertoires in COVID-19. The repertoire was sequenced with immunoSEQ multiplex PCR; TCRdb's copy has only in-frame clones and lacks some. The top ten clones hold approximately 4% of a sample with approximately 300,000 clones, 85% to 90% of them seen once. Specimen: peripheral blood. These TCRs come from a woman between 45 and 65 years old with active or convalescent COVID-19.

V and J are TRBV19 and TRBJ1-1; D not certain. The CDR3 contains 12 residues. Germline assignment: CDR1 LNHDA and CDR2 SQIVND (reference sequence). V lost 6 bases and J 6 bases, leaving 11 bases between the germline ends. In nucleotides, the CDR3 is TGTGCCAGTAGAGCCCGAACAGCTGAAGCTTTCTTT. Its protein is CASRARTAEAFF.

This chain's CDR3 is CASSFRDRGILGYGYTF. The DNA of the CDR3 is TGTGCCAGCAGCTTCCGGGACAGGGGGATCTTGGGCTATGGCTACACCTTC. The chain links TRBV7-8 to TRBJ1-2, with TRBD1 matching 11 bases. The CDR3 loop spans 17 amino acids. Germline CDR1 and CDR2: SGHVS and FQNEAQ. Trimming took 3 bases from V and 4 from J; bases not matched to a gene: 10.

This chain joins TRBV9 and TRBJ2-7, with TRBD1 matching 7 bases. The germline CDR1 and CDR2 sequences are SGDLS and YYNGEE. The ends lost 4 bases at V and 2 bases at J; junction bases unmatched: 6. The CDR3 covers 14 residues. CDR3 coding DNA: TGTGCCAGCAGCCCACAGGGGACCGCCTACGAGCAGTACTTC. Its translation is CASSPQGTAYEQYF.

The CDR3 sequence: CASSYATGNKEQYF. Written as DNA, the CDR3 is TGTGCCAGCAGCTATGCAACCGGGAACAAAGAGCAGTACTTC. The chain uses TRBV7-2 and TRBJ2-7; TRBD2 is a possible D gene (5 bases). The CDR3 covers 14 residues. Trimming shortened V by 4 bases and J by 7 bases, and 17 bases separated the two germline ends. Germline V lookup: CDR1 SGHTA, CDR2 FQGNSA.

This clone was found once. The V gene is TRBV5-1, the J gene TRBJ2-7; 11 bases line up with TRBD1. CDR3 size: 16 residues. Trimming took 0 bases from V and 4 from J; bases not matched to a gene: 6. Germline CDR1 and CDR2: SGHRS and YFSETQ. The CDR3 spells CASSLVGGQGAYEQYF. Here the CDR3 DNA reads TGCGCCAGCAGCTTGGTGGGAGGACAGGGGGCGTACGAGCAGTACTTC.

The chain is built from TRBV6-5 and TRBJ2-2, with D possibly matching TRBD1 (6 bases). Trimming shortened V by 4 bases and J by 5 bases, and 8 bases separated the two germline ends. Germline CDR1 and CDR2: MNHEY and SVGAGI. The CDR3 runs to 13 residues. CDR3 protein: CASSSQGTGELFF. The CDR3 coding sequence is TGTGCCAGCAGTTCGCAGGGGACCGGGGAGCTGTTTTTT.

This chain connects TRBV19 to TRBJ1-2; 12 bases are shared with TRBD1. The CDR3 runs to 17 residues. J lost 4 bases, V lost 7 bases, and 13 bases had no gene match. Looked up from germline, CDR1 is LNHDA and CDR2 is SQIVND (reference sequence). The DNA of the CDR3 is TGTGCCAGTACCCGCCAAACCGGGACAGGGGGCGTCTATGGCTACACCTTC. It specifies CASTRQTGTGGVYGYTF.

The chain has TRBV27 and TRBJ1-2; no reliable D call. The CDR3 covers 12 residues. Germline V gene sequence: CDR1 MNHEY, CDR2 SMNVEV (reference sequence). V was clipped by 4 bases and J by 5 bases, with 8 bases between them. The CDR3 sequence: CASSSGEYGYTF. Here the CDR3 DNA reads TGTGCCAGCAGTTCTGGGGAGTATGGCTACACCTTC.

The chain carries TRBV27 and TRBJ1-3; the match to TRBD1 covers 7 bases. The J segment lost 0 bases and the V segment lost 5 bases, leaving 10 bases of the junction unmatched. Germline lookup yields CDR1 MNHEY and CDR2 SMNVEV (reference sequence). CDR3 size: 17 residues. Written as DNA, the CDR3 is TGTGCCAGCAGTAAAATGGGGACAGTAAGCTCTGGAAACACCATATATTTT. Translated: CASSKMGTVSSGNTIYF.

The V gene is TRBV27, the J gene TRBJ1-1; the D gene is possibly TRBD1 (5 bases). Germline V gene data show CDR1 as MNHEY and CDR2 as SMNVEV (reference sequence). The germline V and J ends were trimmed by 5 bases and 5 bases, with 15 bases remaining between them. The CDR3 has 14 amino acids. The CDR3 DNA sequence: TGTGCCAGCAGTGTCCAGGGTGGATTTACTGAAGCTTTCTTT. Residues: CASSVQGGFTEAFF.

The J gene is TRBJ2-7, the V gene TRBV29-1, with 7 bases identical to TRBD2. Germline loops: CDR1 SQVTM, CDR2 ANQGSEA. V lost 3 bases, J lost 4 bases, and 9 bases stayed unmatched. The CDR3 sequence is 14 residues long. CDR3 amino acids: CSVDDAGASYEQYF. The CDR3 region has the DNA TGCAGCGTTGACGATGCGGGAGCTTCTTACGAGCAGTACTTC.

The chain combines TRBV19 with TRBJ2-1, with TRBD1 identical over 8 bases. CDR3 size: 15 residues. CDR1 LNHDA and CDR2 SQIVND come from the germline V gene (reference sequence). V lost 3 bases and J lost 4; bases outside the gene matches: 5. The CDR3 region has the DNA TGTGCCAGTAGTATTAACACAGGGGGGTACAATGAGCAGTTCTTC. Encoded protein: CASSINTGGYNEQFF.

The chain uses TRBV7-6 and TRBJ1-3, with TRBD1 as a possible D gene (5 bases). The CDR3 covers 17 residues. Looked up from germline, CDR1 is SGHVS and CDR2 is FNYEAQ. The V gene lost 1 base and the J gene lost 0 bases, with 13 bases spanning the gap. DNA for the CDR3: TGTGCCAGCAGCTTAGGCGGCAGGACACACTCTGGAAACACCATATATTTT. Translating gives CASSLGGRTHSGNTIYF.

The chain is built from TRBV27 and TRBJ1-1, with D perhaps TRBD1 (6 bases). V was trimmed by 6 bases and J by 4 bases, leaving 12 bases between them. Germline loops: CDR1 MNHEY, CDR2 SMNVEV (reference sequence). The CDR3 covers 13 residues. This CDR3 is CASSLGHSTEAFF. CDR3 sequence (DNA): TGTGCCAGCAGCCTGGGACATTCCACTGAAGCTTTCTTT.

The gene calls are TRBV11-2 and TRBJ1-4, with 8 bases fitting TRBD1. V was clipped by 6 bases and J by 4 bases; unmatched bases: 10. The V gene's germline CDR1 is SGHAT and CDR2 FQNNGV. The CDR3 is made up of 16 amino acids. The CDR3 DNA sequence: TGTGCCAGCAGTCTTCTTAGAGGACAGGGTAATGAAAAACTGTTTTTT. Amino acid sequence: CASSLLRGQGNEKLFF.

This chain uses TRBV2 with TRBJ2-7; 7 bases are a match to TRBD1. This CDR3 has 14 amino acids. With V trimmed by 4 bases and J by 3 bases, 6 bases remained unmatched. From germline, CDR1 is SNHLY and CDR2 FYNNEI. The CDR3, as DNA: TGTGCCAGCAGTGGGCTGACAGGGCACTACGAGCAGTACTTC. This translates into CASSGLTGHYEQYF.

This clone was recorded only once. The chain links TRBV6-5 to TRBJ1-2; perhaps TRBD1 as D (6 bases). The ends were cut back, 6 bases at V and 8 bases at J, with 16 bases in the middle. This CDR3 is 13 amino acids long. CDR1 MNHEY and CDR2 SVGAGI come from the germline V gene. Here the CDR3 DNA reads TGTGCCAGCAGGACGCAGGGGAGCGGCGGCTACACCTTC. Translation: CASRTQGSGGYTF.

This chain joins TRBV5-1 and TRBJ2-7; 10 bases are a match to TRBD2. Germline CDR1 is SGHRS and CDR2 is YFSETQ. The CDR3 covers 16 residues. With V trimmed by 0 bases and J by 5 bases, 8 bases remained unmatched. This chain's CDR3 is CASSLVLAGVQDEQYF. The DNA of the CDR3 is TGCGCCAGCAGCTTGGTTCTAGCGGGAGTTCAAGACGAGCAGTACTTC.